Listed below are T cell receptor beta chains from one sample, sequenced in a study of T cells after yellow fever vaccination. TCRdb analysed the 5' RACE reads with MiXCR anew, one entry per CDR3 protein. The sample lists 200,000 to 250,000 distinct CDR3 sequences; 2.5% to 3.5% were seen once. Material: CD4+ T cells sorted from PBMCs, obtained 10 days after the yellow fever booster vaccination. These receptor sequences come from a man in his late teens or twenties who received the YFV17D yellow fever vaccine. Both conserved end residues are part of each CDR3. The D gene is left open where the match is weak. Not all rows give a size; the values are once, few, many and, for expanded clones, a class.

j_gene,abundance,d_gene,v_gene,CDR3aa,CDR3nt
TRBJ2-5,few,NA,TRBV29-1,CSVHRRVGETQYF,TGCAGCGTTCACAGGAGAGTCGGTGAGACCCAGTACTTC
TRBJ1-5,NA,NA,TRBV12-3/TRBV12-4,CASSPAHRFNQPQHF,TGTGCCAGCAGTCCCGCCCACAGGTTTAATCAGCCCCAGCATTTT
TRBJ1-2,many,NA,TRBV27,CASRNLRSYGYTF,TGTGCCAGCAGAAATCTACGGAGCTATGGCTACACCTTC
TRBJ2-1,many,NA,TRBV10-3,CAISESRNEQFF,TGTGCCATCAGTGAGTCTCGGAATGAGCAGTTCTTC
TRBJ1-1,few,NA,TRBV6-5,CASIDRINTEAFF,TGTGCCAGCATCGACAGGATTAACACTGAAGCTTTCTTT
TRBJ2-5,many,TRBD2,TRBV29-1,CSVRGLAGEETQYF,TGCAGCGTGCGCGGACTAGCGGGGGAAGAGACCCAGTACTTC
TRBJ1-1,many,TRBD1,TRBV20-1,CSAPRQGLNTEAFF,TGCAGTGCGCCGAGACAGGGGCTAAACACTGAAGCTTTCTTT
TRBJ2-3,NA,TRBD2,TRBV4-3,CASSQSGGWFGTQYF,TGCGCCAGCAGCCAAAGCGGGGGGTGGTTTGGTACGCAGTATTTT
TRBJ2-2,NA,TRBD1,TRBV20-1,CSARQGANTGELFF,TGCAGTGCTAGACAGGGGGCTAACACCGGGGAGCTGTTTTTT
TRBJ2-1,many,NA,TRBV29-1,CSAAQIHNEQFF,TGCAGCGCCGCTCAGATCCACAATGAGCAGTTCTTC
TRBJ2-2,NA,NA,TRBV5-1,CASRSRLGGDLNTGELFF,TGCGCCAGCAGGTCTAGGCTAGGGGGAGATCTGAACACCGGGGAGCTGTTTTTT
TRBJ2-5,many,TRBD2,TRBV20-1,CSAFSSGLAAQETQYF,TGCAGTGCGTTCTCCTCGGGACTAGCGGCTCAAGAGACCCAGTACTTC
TRBJ2-3,few,NA,TRBV4-1,CASSQDEGRPSTDTQYF,TGCGCCAGCAGCCAGGACGAGGGCAGGCCAAGCACAGATACGCAGTATTTT
TRBJ1-6,NA,NA,TRBV5-1,CASSGPENSPLHF,TGCGCCAGCAGCGGACCAGAGAATTCACCCCTCCACTTT
TRBJ2-3,many,NA,TRBV6-5,CASSTPGTDTQYF,TGTGCCAGCTCTACTCCAGGGACAGATACGCAGTATTTT